The 10 T cell receptor beta chains below were found in one sample sequenced in a study of cytomegalovirus exposure and HLA in healthy donors. 13 Jbeta primers and 60 Vbeta primers were used for the PCR. Only in-frame clones appear in the TCRdb table, and some are missing; sequencing was by immunoSEQ multiplex PCR. The table includes 50,000 or so clones, approximately 82% detected once. Sequencing was performed on PBMCs. The receptors here all came from a woman aged 18-29 years in good health and CMV-seronegative.

This clone was observed once. The chain employs TRBV6-1 and TRBJ2-5, with 12 bases lining up with TRBD2. Looked up from germline, CDR1 is MNHNS and CDR2 is SASEGT. The CDR3 spans 14 residues. V dropped 4 bases and J dropped 5; count of bases not matched to a gene: 2. The DNA of the CDR3 is TGTGCCAGCAGTGGACTAGCGGGAGTTGAGACCCAGTACTTC. Residues: CASSGLAGVETQYF.

This rearrangement joins TRBV27 to TRBJ2-5; 12 positions agree with TRBD2. CDR1 is MNHEY and CDR2 is SMNVEV in the germline V gene (reference sequence). CDR3 length: 16 residues. V was pared by 2 bases and J by 3 bases, with 4 bases of the junction left unmatched. Here the CDR3 DNA reads TGTGCCAGCAGTTTACAGGCTAGCGGGAGGGAAGAGACCCAGTACTTC. This translates into CASSLQASGREETQYF.

The J gene is TRBJ2-7, the V gene TRBV6-5, with 9 bases fitting TRBD1. Trimming at V came to 6 bases and at J to 3 bases, leaving 6 bases not matched to a gene. Germline V gene data show CDR1 as MNHEY and CDR2 as SVGAGI. The CDR3 sequence is 14 residues long. The CDR3 here is CASSLGQGNYEQYF. As DNA, the CDR3 is TGTGCCAGCAGCTTAGGACAGGGGAACTACGAGCAGTACTTC.

The chain is built from TRBV29-1 and TRBJ1-1; no clear D. Trimming removed 0 bases at V and 4 bases at J, with 12 bases between. CDR1 and CDR2 (germline): SQVTM, ANQGSEA. The CDR3 has 14 amino acids. The CDR3 reads CSVEDPGEGTEAFF. In nucleotides, the CDR3 is TGCAGCGTTGAAGATCCCGGGGAGGGCACTGAAGCTTTCTTT.

Remarks on this clone: At one end, the junction sequence differs from germline, possibly due to a read error. This chain connects TRBV9 to TRBJ2-6; tentatively, D is TRBD1 (5 bases). Germline CDR1 reads SGDLS; CDR2 reads YYNGEE. CDR3 length: 17 amino acids. In nucleotides, the CDR3 is TGTGCCAGCAGCGTAGCCAGCAGCTACTCTGGGGCCAACGGCCTGACTTTC. This encodes CASSVASSYSGANGLTF.

The sample holds a few counts of this clone. The chain joins TRBV19 to TRBJ2-3; TRBD1 is a possible D gene (6 bases). V was clipped by 3 bases and J by 5 bases, with 9 bases between them. CDR3 size: 13 residues. CDR1 and CDR2 from the germline V gene are LNHDA and SQIVND (reference sequence). Here the CDR3 DNA reads TGTGCCAGTAGTATTCAGGGGAAAGATACGCAGTATTTT. Its translation is CASSIQGKDTQYF.

The chain employs TRBV7-9 and TRBJ2-7; 10 positions agree with TRBD1. Germline V gives CDR1 SEHNR, CDR2 FQNEAQ (reference sequence). Unmatched junction bases numbered 7, after V lost 3 bases and J lost 5 bases. The CDR3 is 15 amino acids. The CDR3, as DNA: TGTGCCAGCAGCTTCTCAGACAGGGGGCTAAACGAGCAGTACTTC. Amino acids: CASSFSDRGLNEQYF.

This rearrangement joins TRBV28 to TRBJ2-1; 8 bases are a match to TRBD2. The CDR3 runs to 16 residues. J was trimmed by 2 bases and V by 2 bases; bases with no gene match: 5. Germline CDR1 reads MDHEN; CDR2 reads SYDVKM. The CDR3 is CASSLLSSGPYNEQFF. DNA of the CDR3: TGTGCCAGCAGTTTACTCTCTAGCGGGCCCTACAATGAGCAGTTCTTC.

CDR3 residues: CASSRAYEQYF. CDR3 bases: TGTGCCAGCAGCAGGGCCTACGAGCAGTACTTC. The rearrangement joins TRBV28 to TRBJ2-7, with a possible D match to TRBD1 (5 bases). CDR3 size: 11 residues. V lost 6 bases, J lost 2 bases, and 5 bases lay in between. Germline V CDR1 and CDR2: MDHEN, SYDVKM.

The rearrangement uses TRBV28 and TRBJ1-2, with 8 bases identical to TRBD1. The CDR3 length is 13 residues. Germline loops: CDR1 MDHEN, CDR2 SYDVKM. With V trimmed by 6 bases and J by 5 bases, 5 bases remained unmatched. As DNA, the CDR3 is TGTGCCAGCAGCCCGGGACAGGTATATGGCTACACCTTC. As protein: CASSPGQVYGYTF.